This T cell receptor beta chain was sequenced for a study of tumor-infiltrating lymphocytes in primary liver carcinoma. Study-wide background: Patients diagnosed with primary liver carcinoma received treatment through surgical resection. Samples yielded about 3.65 to 8 million productive TCRbeta reads, similar across tissue types. Study-wide findings and caveats: A significantly higher top-250-clone fraction was recorded for tumors than for blood (p = 0.039).

Extraction also yielded germline DNA, while blood RNA was obtained from unsorted whole blood. This clonotype was seen a handful of times. As yet, its antigen is unknown. The authors made TCR beta cDNA from 500 ng total RNA with a constant-region primer. ARM-PCR, slightly modified, supplied the TCR beta libraries through three nested multiplex PCR rounds. TRBV1-TRBV30 forward primers and a C-beta reverse primer were used in the first two PCR rounds, which each ran for approximately 10 cycles. TCRdb analysed the multiplex PCR reads with MiXCR anew, one entry per CDR3 protein. The sample lists 310,000 or so distinct CDR3 sequences, about three fifths occurring once. This CDR3 contains 15 residues. V lost 1 base and J 0 bases, leaving 10 bases between the germline ends.

Sequenced: peripheral blood. This TCR came from a woman in her 30s with primary liver carcinoma and hepatitis B virus infection. The V gene is TRBV12-3 or TRBV12-4, the J gene TRBJ2-7; tentatively, D is TRBD2 (6 bases). This chain's CDR3 is CASSLGDWNSYEQYF. CDR3 in DNA: TGTGCCAGCAGTTTAGGGGACTGGAACTCCTACGAGCAGTACTTC.